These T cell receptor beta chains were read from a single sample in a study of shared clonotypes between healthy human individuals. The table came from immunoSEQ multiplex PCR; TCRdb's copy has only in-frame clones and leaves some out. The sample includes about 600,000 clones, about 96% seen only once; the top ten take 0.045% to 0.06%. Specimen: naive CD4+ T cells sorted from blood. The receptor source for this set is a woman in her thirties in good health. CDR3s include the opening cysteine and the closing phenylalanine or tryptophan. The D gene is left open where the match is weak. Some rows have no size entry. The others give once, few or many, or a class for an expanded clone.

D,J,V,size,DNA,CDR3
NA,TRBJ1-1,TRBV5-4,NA,TGTGCCAGCAGCTCAAATTTCAGGGGGAACACTGAAGCTTTCTTT,CASSSNFRGNTEAFF
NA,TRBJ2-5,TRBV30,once,TGTGCCTGGAGATTCGGGGGCACGGAGACCCAGTACTTC,CAWRFGGTETQYF
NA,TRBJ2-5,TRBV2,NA,TGTGCCAGCAGTGAACTAGTTTCCGAAGAGACCCAGTACTTC,CASSELVSEETQYF
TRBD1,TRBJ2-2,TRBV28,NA,TGTGCCAGCGGATCAGGGGGCTCGGGCGGGGAGCTGTTTTTT,CASGSGGSGGELFF
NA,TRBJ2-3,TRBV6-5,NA,TGTGCCAGCAGTTATCTGGGGTGGGGCCCTGATACGCAGTATTTT,CASSYLGWGPDTQYF
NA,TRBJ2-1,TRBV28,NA,TGTGCCAGCAGTCCCATACCTTTCGGGAGTTGGTCCTACAATGAGCAGTTCTTC,CASSPIPFGSWSYNEQFF
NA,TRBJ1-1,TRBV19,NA,TGTGCCAGTAGTATAGGTGGAAGGTTGAACACTGAAGCTTTCTTT,CASSIGGRLNTEAFF
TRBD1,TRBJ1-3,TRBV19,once,TGTGCCAGTAGAGAGGACAGGGTTGGAAACACCATATATTTT,CASREDRVGNTIYF
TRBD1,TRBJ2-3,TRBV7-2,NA,TGTGCCAGCAGCTTAGTGAGGGGGCTTCTCGCAGATACGCAGTATTTT,CASSLVRGLLADTQYF
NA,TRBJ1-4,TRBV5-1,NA,TGCGCCAGCAGCCCAGAGTGGTCTGAAAAACTGTTTTTT,CASSPEWSEKLFF
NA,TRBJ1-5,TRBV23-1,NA,TGCGCCAGCATTGGGCGGCCAGCAGGGGATCAGCCCCAGCATTTT,CASIGRPAGDQPQHF
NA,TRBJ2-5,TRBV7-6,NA,TGTGCCAGCAGCTCAAGGATCGGACGACTTCGAGAGACCCAGTACTTC,CASSSRIGRLRETQYF
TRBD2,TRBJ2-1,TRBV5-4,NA,TGTGCCAGCAGCCCAGGACTAGCGGGCAATGAGCAGTTCTTC,CASSPGLAGNEQFF
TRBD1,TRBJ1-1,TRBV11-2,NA,TGTGCCAGCAGCTTAGATTGGAGGACAGGGGGACACACTGAAGCTTTCTTT,CASSLDWRTGGHTEAFF